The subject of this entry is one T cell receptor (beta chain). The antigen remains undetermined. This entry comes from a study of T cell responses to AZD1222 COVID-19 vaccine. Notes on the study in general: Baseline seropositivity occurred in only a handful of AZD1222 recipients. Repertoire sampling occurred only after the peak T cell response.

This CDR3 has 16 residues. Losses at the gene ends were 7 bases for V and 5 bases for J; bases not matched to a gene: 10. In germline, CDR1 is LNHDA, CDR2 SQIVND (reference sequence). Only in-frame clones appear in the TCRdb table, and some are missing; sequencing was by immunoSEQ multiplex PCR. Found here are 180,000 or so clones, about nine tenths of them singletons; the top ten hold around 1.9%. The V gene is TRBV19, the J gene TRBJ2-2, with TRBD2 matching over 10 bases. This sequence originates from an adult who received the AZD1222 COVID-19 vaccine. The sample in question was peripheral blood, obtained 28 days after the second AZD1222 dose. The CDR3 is CASTRLAGVGTGELFF. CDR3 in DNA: TGTGCCAGTACTCGGCTAGCGGGAGTGGGGACCGGGGAGCTGTTTTTT.